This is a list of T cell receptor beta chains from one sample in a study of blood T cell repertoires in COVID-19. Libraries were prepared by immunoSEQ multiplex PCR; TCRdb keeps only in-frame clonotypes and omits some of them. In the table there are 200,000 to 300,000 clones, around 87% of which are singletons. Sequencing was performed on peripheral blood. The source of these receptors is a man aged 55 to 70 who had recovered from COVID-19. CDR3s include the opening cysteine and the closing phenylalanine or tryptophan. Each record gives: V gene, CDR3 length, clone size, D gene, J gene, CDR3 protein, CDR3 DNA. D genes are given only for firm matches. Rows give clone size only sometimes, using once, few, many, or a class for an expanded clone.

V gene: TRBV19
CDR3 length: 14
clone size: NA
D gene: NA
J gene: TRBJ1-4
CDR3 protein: CASSIEATNEKLFF
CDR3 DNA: TGTGCCAGTAGTATCGAGGCAACTAATGAAAAACTGTTTTTT

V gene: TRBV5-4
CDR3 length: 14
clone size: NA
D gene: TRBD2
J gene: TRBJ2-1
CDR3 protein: CASGRGGENNEQFF
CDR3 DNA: TGTGCCAGCGGGCGGGGGGGCGAAAATAATGAGCAGTTCTTC

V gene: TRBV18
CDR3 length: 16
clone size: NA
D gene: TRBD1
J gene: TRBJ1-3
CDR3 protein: CASSPWDRAFGNTIYF
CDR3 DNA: TGTGCCAGCTCACCATGGGACAGGGCCTTTGGAAACACCATATATTTT

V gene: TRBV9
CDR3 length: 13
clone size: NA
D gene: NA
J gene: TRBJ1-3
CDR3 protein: CASSVATGNTIYF
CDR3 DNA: TGTGCCAGCAGCGTAGCTACTGGAAACACCATATATTTT

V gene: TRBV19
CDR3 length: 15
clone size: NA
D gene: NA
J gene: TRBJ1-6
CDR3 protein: CASSITGTRNSPLHF
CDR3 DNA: TGTGCCAGTAGTATCACCGGGACAAGGAATTCACCCCTCCACTTT

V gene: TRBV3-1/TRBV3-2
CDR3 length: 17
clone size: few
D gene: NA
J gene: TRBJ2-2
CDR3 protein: CASSLTMVAGRTGELFF
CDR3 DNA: TGTGCCAGCAGCCTAACGATGGTGGCGGGGCGCACCGGGGAGCTGTTTTTT

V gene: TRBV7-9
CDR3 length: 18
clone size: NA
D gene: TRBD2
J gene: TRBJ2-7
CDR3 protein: CASSFGAMRRGGYYEQYF
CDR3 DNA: TGTGCCAGCAGCTTCGGGGCGATGCGGCGGGGGGGTTACTACGAGCAGTACTTC

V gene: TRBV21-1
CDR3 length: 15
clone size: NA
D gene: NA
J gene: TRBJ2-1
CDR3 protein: CASSLTSGEYNEQFF
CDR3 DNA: TGTGCCAGCAGCCTGACTAGCGGGGAGTACAATGAGCAGTTCTTC

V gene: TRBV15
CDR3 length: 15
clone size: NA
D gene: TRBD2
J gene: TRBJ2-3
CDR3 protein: CATSAGGSSTDTQYF
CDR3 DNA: TGTGCCACCAGCGCCGGGGGGTCCAGCACAGATACGCAGTATTTT

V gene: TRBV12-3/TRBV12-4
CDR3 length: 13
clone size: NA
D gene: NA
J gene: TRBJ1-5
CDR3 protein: CASSRQGNQPQHF
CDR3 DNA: TGTGCCAGCAGCCGACAGGGCAATCAGCCCCAGCATTTT

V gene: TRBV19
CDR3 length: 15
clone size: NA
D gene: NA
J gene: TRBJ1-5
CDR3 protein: CASAAGVYSNQPQHF
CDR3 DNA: TGTGCCAGTGCTGCAGGGGTTTATAGCAATCAGCCCCAGCATTTT